The TCR beta chain described here comes from a study of cytomegalovirus exposure and HLA in healthy donors. This clone is labeled medium-sized. Trimming cost V 0 bases and J 8 bases, with 4 bases left between them. Germline CDR1 and CDR2: SNHLY and FYNNEI. This CDR3 is built from 12 residues. The study ran its PCR with 60 Vbeta and 13 Jbeta primers. TCRdb's table, derived via immunoSEQ multiplex PCR, lists solely in-frame clones and lacks some. Of around 110,000 clones in the sample, under 85% were seen once. V usage is TRBV2 and J usage is TRBJ1-4; D is uncertain. The sequence came from a woman aged 18-30 years in good health and CMV-seronegative. Material: PBMCs. The CDR3 DNA follows: TGTGCCAGCAGTGAAGCGCGGGAAAAACTGTTTTTT. The encoded protein is CASSEAREKLFF.